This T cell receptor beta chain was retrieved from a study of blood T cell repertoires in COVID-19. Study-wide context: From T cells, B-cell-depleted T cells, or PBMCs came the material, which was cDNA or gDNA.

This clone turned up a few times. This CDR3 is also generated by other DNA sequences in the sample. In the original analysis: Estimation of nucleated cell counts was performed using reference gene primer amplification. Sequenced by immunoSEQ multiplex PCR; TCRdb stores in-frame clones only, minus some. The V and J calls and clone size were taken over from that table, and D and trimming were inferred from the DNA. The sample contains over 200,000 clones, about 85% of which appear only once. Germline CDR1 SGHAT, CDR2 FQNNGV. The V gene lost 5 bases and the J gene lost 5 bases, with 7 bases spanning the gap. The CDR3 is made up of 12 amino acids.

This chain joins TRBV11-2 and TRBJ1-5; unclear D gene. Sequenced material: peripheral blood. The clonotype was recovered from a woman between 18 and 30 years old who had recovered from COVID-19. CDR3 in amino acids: CASSPGDQPQHF. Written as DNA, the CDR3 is TGTGCCAGCAGCCCGGGTGATCAGCCCCAGCATTTT.